This T cell receptor beta chain stems from a study of blood T cells in healthy people across ages. Findings of the study overall: The long-lived group displayed more naive CD4+ cells, plus higher diversity, than the aged donors did.

The CDR3 consists of 14 residues. The V and J ends lost 0 bases and 3 bases respectively, with 9 bases between them. CDR1 and CDR2 (germline): PRHDT, FYEKMQ (reference sequence). Donor samples were obtained from healthy Caucasian individuals from Russia, aged 6 to 90. Concerning this clonotype itself: Its antigen remains unidentified.

The second PCR ran about 6 to 11 cycles with a sample-barcoded 5' primer and J-beta primers. MiXCR, applied by TCRdb to the 5' RACE reads, yields one record per CDR3 protein. Of about 1,400,000 distinct CDR3 sequences listed, almost 60% were seen once; the top ten hold 6.5% to 8.5%. The sequence was collected from a man younger than 30 in good health. The chain has TRBV13 and TRBJ2-7; weak D call: TRBD1 (5 bases). The sequenced sample consisted of blood. The CDR3 DNA is TGTGCCAGCAGCTTAGGAAGGGGAATCTACGAGCAGTACTTC. Translated: CASSLGRGIYEQYF. Variable domain in full (rest from reference TRBV13 and TRBJ2-7): AAGVIQSPRHLIKEKRETATLKCYPIPRHDTVYWYQQGPGQDPQFLISFYEKMQSDKGSIPDRFSAQQFSDYHSELNMSSLELGDSALYFCASSLGRGIYEQYFGPGTRLTVT.